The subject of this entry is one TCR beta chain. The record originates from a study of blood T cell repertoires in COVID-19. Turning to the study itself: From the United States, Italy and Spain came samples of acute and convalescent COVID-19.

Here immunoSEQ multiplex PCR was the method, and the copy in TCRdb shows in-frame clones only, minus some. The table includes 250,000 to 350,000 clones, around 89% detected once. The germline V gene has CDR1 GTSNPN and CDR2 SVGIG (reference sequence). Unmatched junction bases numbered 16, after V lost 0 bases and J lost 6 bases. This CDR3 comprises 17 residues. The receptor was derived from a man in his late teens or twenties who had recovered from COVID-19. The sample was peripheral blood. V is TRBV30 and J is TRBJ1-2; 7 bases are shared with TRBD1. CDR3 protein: CAWSVKGTVGGADGYTF. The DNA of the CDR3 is TGTGCCTGGAGTGTGAAAGGGACAGTAGGGGGCGCGGATGGCTACACCTTC.